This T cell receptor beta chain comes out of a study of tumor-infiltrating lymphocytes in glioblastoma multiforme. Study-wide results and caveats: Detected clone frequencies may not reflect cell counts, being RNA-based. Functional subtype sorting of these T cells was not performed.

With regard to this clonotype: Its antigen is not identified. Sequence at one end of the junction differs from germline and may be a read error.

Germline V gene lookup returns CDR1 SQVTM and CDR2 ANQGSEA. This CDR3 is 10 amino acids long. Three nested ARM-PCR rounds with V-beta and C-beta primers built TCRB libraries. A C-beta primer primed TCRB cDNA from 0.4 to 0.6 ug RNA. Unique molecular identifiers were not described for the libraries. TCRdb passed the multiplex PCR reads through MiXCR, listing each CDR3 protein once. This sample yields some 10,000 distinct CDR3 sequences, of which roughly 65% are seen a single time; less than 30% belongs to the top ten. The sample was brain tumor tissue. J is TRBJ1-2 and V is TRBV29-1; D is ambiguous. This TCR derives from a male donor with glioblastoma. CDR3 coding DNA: TGCAGCGTTGATCCTTATGGCTACATCTTC. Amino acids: CSVDPYGYIF.